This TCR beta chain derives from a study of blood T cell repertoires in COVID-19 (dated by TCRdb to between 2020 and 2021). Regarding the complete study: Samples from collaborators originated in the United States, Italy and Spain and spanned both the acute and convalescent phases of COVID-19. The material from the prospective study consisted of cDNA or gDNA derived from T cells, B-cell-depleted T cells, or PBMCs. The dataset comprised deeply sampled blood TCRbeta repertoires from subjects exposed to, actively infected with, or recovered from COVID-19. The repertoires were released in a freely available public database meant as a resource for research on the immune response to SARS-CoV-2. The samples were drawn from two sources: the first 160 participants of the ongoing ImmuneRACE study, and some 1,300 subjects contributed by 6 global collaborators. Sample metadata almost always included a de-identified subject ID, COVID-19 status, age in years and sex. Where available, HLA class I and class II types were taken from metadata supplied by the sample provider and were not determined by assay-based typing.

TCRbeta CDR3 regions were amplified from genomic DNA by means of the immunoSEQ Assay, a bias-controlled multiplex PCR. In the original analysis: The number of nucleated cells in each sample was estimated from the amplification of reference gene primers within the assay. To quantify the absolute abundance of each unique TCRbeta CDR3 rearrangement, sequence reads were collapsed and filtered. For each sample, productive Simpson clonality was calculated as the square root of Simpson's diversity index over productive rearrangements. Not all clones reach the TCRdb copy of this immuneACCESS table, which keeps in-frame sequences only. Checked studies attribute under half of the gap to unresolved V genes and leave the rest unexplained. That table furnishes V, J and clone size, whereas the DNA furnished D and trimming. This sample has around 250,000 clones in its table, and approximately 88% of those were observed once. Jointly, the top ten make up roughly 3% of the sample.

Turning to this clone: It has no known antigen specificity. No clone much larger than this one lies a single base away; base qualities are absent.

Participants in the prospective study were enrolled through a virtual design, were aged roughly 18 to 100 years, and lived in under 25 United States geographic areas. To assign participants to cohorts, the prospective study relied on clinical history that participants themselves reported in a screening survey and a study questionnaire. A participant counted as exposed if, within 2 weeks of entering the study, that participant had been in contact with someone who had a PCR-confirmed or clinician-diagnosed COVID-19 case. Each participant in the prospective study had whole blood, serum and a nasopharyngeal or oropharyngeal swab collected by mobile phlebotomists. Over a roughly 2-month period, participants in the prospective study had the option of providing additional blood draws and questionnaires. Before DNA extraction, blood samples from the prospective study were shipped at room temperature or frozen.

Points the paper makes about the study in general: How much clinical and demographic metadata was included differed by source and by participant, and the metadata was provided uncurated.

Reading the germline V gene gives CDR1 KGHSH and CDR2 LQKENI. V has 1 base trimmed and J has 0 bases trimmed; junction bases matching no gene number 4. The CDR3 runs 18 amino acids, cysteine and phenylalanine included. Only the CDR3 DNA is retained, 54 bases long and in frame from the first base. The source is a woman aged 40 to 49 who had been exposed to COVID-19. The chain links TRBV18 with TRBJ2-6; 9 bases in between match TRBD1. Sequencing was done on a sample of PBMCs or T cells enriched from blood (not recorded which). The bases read TGTGCCAGCTCACCACGGGACAGGGTGACCTCTGGGGCCAACGTCCTGACTTTC. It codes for CASSPRDRVTSGANVLTF.